This TCR beta chain was obtained from a study of shared clonotypes between healthy human individuals. This clone was detected only once. Clones were read by immunoSEQ multiplex PCR, and TCRdb kept only the in-frame ones, dropping some. The data hold some 2,500,000 clones, with under 95% observed a single time. CDR1 and CDR2 (germline): MNHNS, SASEGT. The CDR3 sequence is 14 residues long. With V trimmed by 1 base and J by 4 bases, 2 bases remained unmatched. Sequencing was done on a sample of naive CD4+ T cells from PBMCs. The sample's subset: CD45RA+ positively selected. This sequence was found in a man younger than 35 in good health. Some clones in this sample may be carry-over from other donors' samples. V and J are TRBV6-1 and TRBJ1-2; 8 positions match TRBD1. The CDR3: CASSEVGQAYGYTF. The DNA for the CDR3 is TGTGCCAGCAGTGAAGTGGGACAGGCCTATGGCTACACCTTC.